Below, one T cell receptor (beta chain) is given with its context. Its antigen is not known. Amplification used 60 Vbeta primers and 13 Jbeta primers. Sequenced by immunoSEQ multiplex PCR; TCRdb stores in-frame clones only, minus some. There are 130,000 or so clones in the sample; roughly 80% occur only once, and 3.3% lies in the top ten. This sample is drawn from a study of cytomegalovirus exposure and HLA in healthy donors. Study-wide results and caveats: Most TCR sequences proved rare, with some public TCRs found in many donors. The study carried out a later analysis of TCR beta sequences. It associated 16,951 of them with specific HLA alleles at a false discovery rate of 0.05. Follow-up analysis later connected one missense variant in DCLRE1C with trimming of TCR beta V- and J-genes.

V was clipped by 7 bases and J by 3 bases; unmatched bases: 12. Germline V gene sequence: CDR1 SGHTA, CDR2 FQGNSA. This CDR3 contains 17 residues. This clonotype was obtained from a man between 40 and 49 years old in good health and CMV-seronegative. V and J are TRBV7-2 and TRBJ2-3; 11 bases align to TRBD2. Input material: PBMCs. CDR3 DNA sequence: TGTGCCAGCAACGAGAGGTTAGCGGGGGGGCGAACAGATACGCAGTATTTT. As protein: CASNERLAGGRTDTQYF. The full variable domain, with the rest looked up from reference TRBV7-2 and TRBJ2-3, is GAGVSQSPSNKVTEKGKDVELRCDPISGHTALYWYRQSLGQGLEFLIYFQGNSAPDKSGLPSDRFSAERTGGSVSTLTIQRTQQEDSAVYLCASNERLAGGRTDTQYFGPGTRLTVL.